This TCR beta chain emerged from a study of CD8 T cells in ankylosing spondylitis. CDR3 size: 13 residues. Germline V gene lookup returns CDR1 SQVTM and CDR2 ANQGSEA. V was shortened by 7 bases and J by 3 bases, with 16 bases between the two germline ends. TCRdb processed the 5' RACE reads anew with MiXCR; each CDR3 protein has one entry. The sample carries a few hundred thousand distinct CDR3 sequences, around 18% recorded once. Study-level points and caveats: Within ankylosing spondylitis blood, a TCR beta motif made up of seven or eight highly homologous variants appeared to be characteristic.

This clonotype was observed a few times. Its matching antigen is unknown. This chain joins TRBV29-1 and TRBJ2-7; D not certain. The TCR comes from a male donor with ankylosing spondylitis. What was sequenced was blood, either unsorted or a sorted T cell fraction (not recorded which). CDR3 sequence: CSAYSPGIYEQYF. Here the CDR3 DNA reads TGCAGCGCCTACTCGCCGGGTATCTACGAGCAGTACTTC.